The clone carrying this TCR beta chain was counted at least ten times. Its antigen is currently unknown. Other DNA sequences of this sample code for an identical CDR3. This specimen comes from a study of metastatic and nonmetastatic thyroid tumors. Across the whole study: Malignant thyroid and benign thyroid patients provided blood and tumor or nodule tissue whose repertoires were compared. Broader study findings: As reported, TCR beta diversity in blood and tumor was significantly higher in malignant thyroid tumors than in benign nodules.

Per the original methods: The study's classifier, a distant-metastasis tool for papillary thyroid cancer, was built using CDR3 differences across clinicopathological groups. TCRdb reassembled clones from the PCR reads with MiXCR. Clone size and V and J calls follow TCRdb, not the original study. The sample lists about 12,000 clones, under 35% occurring once. The CDR3 contains 16 residues. Germline-derived CDR1 and CDR2 are KGHSH and LQKENI. Deletions cut 2 bases from V and 0 bases from J, with 11 bases between. No treatment of any kind had been given to any patient before thyroid surgery. This clonotype was obtained from a female donor with papillary thyroid cancer or a benign thyroid nodule (not recorded which). Some clones in this sample may be carry-over from other donors' samples. The sequencing sample was made of tumor tissue. The V gene is TRBV18, the J gene TRBJ2-1; D remains ambiguous. This chain's CDR3 is CASSPNRASSYNEQFF. CDR3 in DNA: TGTGCCAGCTCACCAAATCGAGCGAGCTCCTACAATGAGCAGTTCTTC. The full variable domain, completed using reference TRBV18 and TRBJ2-1, is NAGVMQNPRHLVRRRGQEARLRCSPMKGHSHVYWYRQLPEEGLKFMVYLQKENIIDESGMPKERFSAEFPKEGPSILRIQQVVRGDSAAYFCASSPNRASSYNEQFFGPGTRLTVL.